Presented here are 32 T cell receptor beta chains from one specimen sequenced in a study of blood T cells in healthy people across ages. Together with a sample-barcoded 5' primer, a J-beta primer mix was included in a second PCR lasting about 7 to 12 cycles. TCRdb reprocessed the 5' RACE reads with MiXCR, giving one entry per CDR3 protein. The sample includes about 970,000 distinct CDR3 sequences, about 53% of them seen just once. The source material was blood. These receptors were obtained from a woman aged 55-70 years in good health.

The chain combines TRBV7-9 with TRBJ2-7; 7 bases are a match to TRBD1. The tail of the sequence fits TRBJ2-5 better, so the J call may be wrong. The V gene's germline CDR1 is SEHNR and CDR2 FQNEAQ (reference sequence). The CDR3 contains 14 residues. The CDR3 DNA reads TGTGCCAGCAGCGGTAGGGGGCAGCAAGAGACCCAGTACTTC. Encoded protein: CASSGRGQQETQYF.

J is TRBJ2-1 and V is TRBV7-9; D gene ambiguous. V was shortened by 1 base and J by 4 bases, with 11 bases between the two germline ends. Germline CDR1 reads SEHNR; CDR2 reads FQNEAQ (reference sequence). The CDR3 length is 15 residues. In DNA, the CDR3 is TGTGCCAGCAGCTTAGTTTACAGTATTTACAATGAGCAGTTCTTC. Amino acids: CASSLVYSIYNEQFF.

This clonotype was detected only a few times. The J gene is TRBJ2-5, the V gene TRBV7-9, with 7 bases fitting TRBD1. The CDR3 contains 16 residues. Germline V CDR1 and CDR2: SEHNR, FQNEAQ (reference sequence). J was trimmed by 2 bases and V by 5 bases; bases with no gene match: 11. CDR3 in DNA: TGTGCCAGCAGCCAAACACCCGACAGGGCGCAAGAGACCCAGTACTTC. Residues: CASSQTPDRAQETQYF.

This clonotype was observed once. The V gene is TRBV4-1, the J gene TRBJ2-4; 10 nucleotides match TRBD2. The J call could be wrong; TRBJ2-7 is a better fit for the DNA end. The CDR3 is 16 residues long. The V gene's germline CDR1 is MGHRA and CDR2 YSYEKL. CDR3 amino acids: CASSQHPGLANYEQYF. The CDR3 nucleotides are TGCGCCAGCAGCCAACATCCGGGACTAGCGAACTACGAGCAGTACTTC.

The chain is built from TRBV6-1 and TRBJ2-3, with D perhaps matching TRBD1 or TRBD2 (5 bases each). Deletions cut 7 bases from V and 6 bases from J, with 14 bases between. CDR3 length: 13 residues. Germline CDR1 reads MNHNS; CDR2 reads SASEGT. CDR3: CASKDTGRDTQYF. The CDR3 DNA reads as TGTGCCAGCAAGGACACGGGGCGGGATACGCAGTATTTT.

The chain combines TRBV27 with TRBJ2-2; TRBD2 aligns across 7 bases. The ends lost 6 bases at V and 6 bases at J; junction bases unmatched: 10. The germline gives CDR1 MNHEY, CDR2 SMNVEV (reference sequence). This CDR3 comprises 15 residues. The CDR3 DNA reads as TGTGCCAGCAGACTCTTGCGGGAGCGGCCCGGGGAGCTGTTTTTT. Translating it yields CASRLLRERPGELFF.

The V call is TRBV7-9, the J call TRBJ2-5; 9 bases fit TRBD1. The CDR3 totals 15 residues. Germline V gene lookup returns CDR1 SEHNR and CDR2 FQNEAQ (reference sequence). Germline trimming cut 5 bases from V and 1 base from J; bases unmatched to any gene: 5. The CDR3 region is CASSRQGQGQETQYF. CDR3 sequence (DNA): TGTGCCAGCAGCCGCCAGGGACAGGGCCAAGAGACCCAGTACTTC.

This clonotype occurred a few times. At one boundary the junction diverges from the germline segment, which might be a read error. The V and J genes are TRBV5-4 and TRBJ2-4; perhaps TRBD2 as D (6 bases). From germline, CDR1 is SGHNT and CDR2 YYREEE (reference sequence). The CDR3 consists of 14 residues. The CDR3 spells CASSPELAKTIQYF. DNA of the CDR3: TGTGCCAGCAGCCCCGAACTAGCCAAAACCATTCAGTACTTC.

The chain links TRBV5-1 to TRBJ2-2; maybe TRBD2 (6 bases). The CDR3 covers 16 residues. Trimming took off 4 bases at V and 2 bases at J, with 15 bases between the two ends. CDR1 is SGHRS and CDR2 is YFSETQ in the germline V gene. The chain's CDR3 is CASSHVSGVNTGELFF. CDR3 DNA sequence: TGCGCCAGCAGCCACGTTAGCGGAGTAAACACCGGGGAGCTGTTTTTT.

The V call is TRBV7-9, the J call TRBJ2-1, with D hard to call. Looked up from germline, CDR1 is SEHNR and CDR2 is FQNEAQ (reference sequence). V shed 8 bases and J shed 7 bases, with 18 bases lying between them. The CDR3 is made up of 14 amino acids. CDR3 bases: TGTGCCAGCCCTCGGGCCCACGCAGTAAATGAGCAGTTCTTC. Its protein product is CASPRAHAVNEQFF.

On this clonotype itself: Compared with germline, one end of the junction differs, possibly owing to a read error. The chain combines TRBV24-1 with TRBJ2-1; tentative D call: TRBD2 (5 bases). The CDR3 contains 15 residues. CDR1 KGHDR and CDR2 SFDVKD come from the germline V gene. The CDR3 is CATSDSGREYGEQFF. The CDR3 DNA is TGTGCCACAAGTGATAGTGGTCGGGAATATGGTGAGCAGTTCTTC.

As DNA, the CDR3 is TGTGCCAGCAGGGGGGCGGGGGGCCCCAATGAGCAGTTCTTC. Translation: CASRGAGGPNEQFF. This chain uses TRBV12-3 or TRBV12-4 with TRBJ2-1, with 8 bases that match TRBD2. This CDR3 spans 14 amino acids. Losses at the gene ends were 6 bases for V and 6 bases for J; bases not matched to a gene: 7.

The chain carries TRBV7-9 and TRBJ2-1, with 10 positions matching TRBD2. CDR1 and CDR2 (germline): SEHNR, FQNEAQ (reference sequence). Losses at the gene ends were 5 bases for V and 8 bases for J; bases not matched to a gene: 3. The CDR3 consists of 13 residues. CDR3 DNA: TGTGCCAGCAGCCCTAGCGGGAGACATGAGCAGTTCTTC. Amino acids: CASSPSGRHEQFF.

This sequence joins TRBV7-2 and TRBJ2-7; no reliable D call. The V and J ends lost 4 bases and 9 bases respectively, with 16 bases between them. The CDR3 runs to 13 residues. Per germline, CDR1 SGHTA and CDR2 FQGNSA. Written as DNA, the CDR3 is TGTGCCAGCAGCTCTATCGTGCCGGGTGTGCAGTACTTC. Its protein is CASSSIVPGVQYF.

The chain joins TRBV2 to TRBJ2-5, with 8 bases lining up with TRBD1. The J call may be wrong; the DNA end is better matched by TRBJ2-7. Germline V gene data show CDR1 as SNHLY and CDR2 as FYNNEI. The CDR3 consists of 15 residues. Written as DNA, the CDR3 is TGTGCCAGCAGCCCACTGGACAGGGACGCCTACGAGCAGTACTTC. Encoded protein: CASSPLDRDAYEQYF.

This clonotype was observed a handful of times. The chain joins TRBV9 to TRBJ2-5; D call uncertain. Germline V gene lookup returns CDR1 SGDLS and CDR2 YYNGEE. V was shortened by 6 bases and J by 4 bases, with 19 bases between the two germline ends. The CDR3 is 15 amino acids. CDR3 sequence: CASTPGPGRTETQYF. The DNA for the CDR3 is TGTGCCAGCACTCCAGGACCGGGCAGGACAGAGACCCAGTACTTC.

V is TRBV20-1 and J is TRBJ2-1, with D perhaps TRBD2 (5 bases). CDR1 is DFQATT and CDR2 is SNEGSKA in the germline V gene (reference sequence). The CDR3 contains 11 residues. Trimming cost V 4 bases and J 13 bases, with 14 bases left between them. CDR3: CSATDIAFQFF. DNA of the CDR3: TGCAGTGCTACCGATATAGCGTTTCAGTTCTTC.

This clonotype has more than one count but fewer than ten. V gene TRBV15 combines with J gene TRBJ2-6; no reliable D call. The CDR3 spans 16 residues. V was trimmed by 0 bases and J by 2 bases, leaving 8 bases between them. From germline, CDR1 is LNHNV and CDR2 YYDKDF (reference sequence). This CDR3 is CATSRDGTPGANVLTF. Written as DNA, the CDR3 is TGTGCCACCAGCAGAGATGGCACACCTGGGGCCAACGTCCTGACTTTC.

The chain has TRBV20-1 and TRBJ2-1, with TRBD2 matching over 9 bases. Germline values: CDR1 DFQATT, CDR2 SNEGSKA (reference sequence). Losses at the gene ends were 2 bases for V and 6 bases for J; bases not matched to a gene: 8. This CDR3 comprises 15 residues. The DNA for the CDR3 is TGCAGTGCTAGATCTAGCGGGAATATTTTCAATGAGCAGTTCTTC. Its protein product is CSARSSGNIFNEQFF.

The chain recombines TRBV11-2 with TRBJ2-7; D could derive from TRBD1 or TRBD2 (5 bases each). Trimming took off 7 bases at V and 5 bases at J, with 12 bases between the two ends. CDR3 length: 12 amino acids. The germline CDR1 and CDR2 sequences are SGHAT and FQNNGV. DNA for the CDR3: TGTGCCAGCACTATGGTGGGGGACGAGCAGTACTTC. Translated, it gives CASTMVGDEQYF.

The table lists this clonotype with a few counts. The rearrangement links TRBV5-1 to TRBJ2-7, with TRBD2 identical over 11 bases. The ends lost 0 bases at V and 5 bases at J; junction bases unmatched: 7. CDR3 length: 16 amino acids. Per the germline V gene, CDR1 is SGHRS and CDR2 is YFSETQ. The CDR3 DNA is TGCGCCAGCAGCTTGGCTACGGGACTAGCGGCAAACGAGCAGTACTTC. This encodes CASSLATGLAANEQYF.

For this clonotype: The junction and the germline gene differ at one end; a read error may be behind it. The genes are TRBV11-1 and TRBJ2-1; D uncertain. The germline V gene has CDR1 SGHAT and CDR2 FQDESV (reference sequence). CDR3 length equals 16 residues. This chain's CDR3 is CASSLATWSSYNEQFF. CDR3 in DNA: TGTGCCAGCAGTTTAGCTACTTGGAGCTCCTACAACGAGCAGTTCTTC.

Worth noting for this clonotype: Since a much larger clone is just one base distant, this may be a read error. The V gene is TRBV29-1, the J gene TRBJ1-2; 10 nucleotides match TRBD1. The trim removed 7 bases at V and 4 bases at J, leaving 6 bases unmatched. This CDR3 is 13 amino acids long. Germline lookup yields CDR1 SQVTM and CDR2 ANQGSEA. This CDR3 is CSGRQGASYGYTF. The CDR3 coding sequence is TGCAGCGGGCGACAGGGGGCGAGCTATGGCTACACCTTC.

The CDR3 loop is CASSLETGRAPLHF. DNA for the CDR3: TGTGCCAGCAGTTTAGAGACAGGGAGGGCACCCCTCCACTTT. The chain carries TRBV12-3 or TRBV12-4 and TRBJ1-6; 7 bases match TRBD1. The CDR3 is made up of 14 amino acids. V gave up 1 base and J gave up 11 bases; unmatched junction bases: 5.

The rearrangement joins TRBV20-1 to TRBJ2-1; D call uncertain. The germline V gene has CDR1 DFQATT and CDR2 SNEGSKA (reference sequence). Trimming stripped 0 bases from V and 10 bases from J, with 7 bases between. The CDR3 sequence is 11 residues long. The CDR3: CSARDLTEQFF. CDR3 sequence (DNA): TGCAGTGCTAGAGATCTTACCGAGCAGTTCTTC.

The chain links TRBV7-2 to TRBJ2-3, with D possibly being TRBD2 (5 bases). The germline V gene encodes CDR1 SGHTA and CDR2 FQGNSA. V lost 5 bases and J 2 bases, leaving 11 bases between the germline ends. There are 14 residues in the CDR3. The CDR3 sequence: CASSKGAATDTQYF. In DNA, the CDR3 is TGTGCCAGCAGCAAGGGAGCAGCCACAGATACGCAGTATTTT.

V usage is TRBV20-1 and J usage is TRBJ2-7, with D perhaps being TRBD1 or TRBD2 (7 bases each). V lost 1 base to trimming and J lost 2 bases, with 15 bases between them. Germline V lookup: CDR1 DFQATT, CDR2 SNEGSKA (reference sequence). The CDR3 loop spans 15 amino acids. DNA for the CDR3: TGCAGTGCTAGAGTAAGACAGGGAGGGACCTACGAGCAGTACTTC. Protein sequence: CSARVRQGGTYEQYF.

This clonotype appeared a single time. The CDR3 DNA follows: TGTGCCAGCAGTTTTCCCCCGGTCAGGGGCACAGATACGCAGTATTTT. This encodes CASSFPPVRGTDTQYF. The chain recombines TRBV12-3 or TRBV12-4 with TRBJ2-3; D is possibly TRBD1 (5 bases). CDR3 size: 16 residues. V was shortened by 3 bases and J by 1 base, with 14 bases between the two germline ends.

This clonotype has just a few counts. The rearrangement uses TRBV20-1 and TRBJ2-3, with D possibly matching TRBD1 (5 bases). The germline gives CDR1 DFQATT, CDR2 SNEGSKA (reference sequence). V shed 6 bases and J shed 3 bases, with 10 bases lying between them. The CDR3 consists of 12 residues. DNA for the CDR3: TGCAGTGCCATTGGACAAACAGATACGCAGTATTTT. Residues: CSAIGQTDTQYF.

The V gene is TRBV4-1, the J gene TRBJ1-2; D is possibly TRBD1 (5 bases). The ends were cut back, 3 bases at V and 2 bases at J, with 16 bases in the middle. This CDR3 has 16 residues. The V gene's germline CDR1 is MGHRA and CDR2 YSYEKL. CDR3 in amino acids: CASSHPLQGANYGYTF. For the CDR3, the DNA is TGCGCCAGCAGCCATCCCTTGCAGGGAGCGAACTATGGCTACACCTTC.

The rearrangement uses TRBV7-2 and TRBJ2-3; 9 bases are shared with TRBD2. Germline V gene lookup returns CDR1 SGHTA and CDR2 FQGNSA. The trim removed 5 bases at V and 0 bases at J, leaving 6 bases unmatched. The CDR3 is 16 amino acids. The CDR3 DNA reads TGTGCCAGCAGCATACGACTAGCGGTTAGCACAGATACGCAGTATTTT. As protein: CASSIRLAVSTDTQYF.

The chain employs TRBV5-1 and TRBJ2-7, with 12 bases aligning to TRBD1. The CDR3 consists of 16 residues. In germline, CDR1 is SGHRS, CDR2 YFSETQ. V gave up 4 bases and J gave up 7 bases; unmatched junction bases: 12. The CDR3 loop reads CASSTGPGQGAGEQYF. CDR3 nucleotides: TGCGCCAGCAGCACAGGACCGGGACAGGGGGCTGGAGAGCAGTACTTC.